This passage covers 18 T cell receptor beta chains from one sample sequenced in a study of T cells in Graves' hyperthyroidism and ophthalmopathy. The source material, RNA transcripts, was used to amplify TCR beta CDR3 regions. Carried out on the TCR CDR3, a first-round RT-PCR used the HTBI primer set. TCRdb independently ran MiXCR on the multiplex PCR reads; one entry per CDR3 protein. The sample lists a few hundred thousand distinct CDR3 sequences, roughly 17% occurring once. The specimen was blood. These receptors came from a woman between 18 and 29 years old with Graves' ophthalmopathy.

This clonotype was counted a few times. The chain uses TRBV7-2 and TRBJ2-2; D gene uncertain. The CDR3 has 16 residues. The germline CDR1 and CDR2 sequences are SGHTA and FQGNSA. V lost 0 bases and J lost 4, with 12 bases in between. In DNA, the CDR3 is TGTGCCAGCAGCTTAGCCCACAGCAAAATCACCGGGGAGCTGTTTTTT. Translated: CASSLAHSKITGELFF.

This clonotype was seen a few times. This chain links TRBV5-4 with TRBJ2-2; D perhaps matches TRBD1 (6 bases). V was shortened by 4 bases and J by 1 base, with 14 bases between the two germline ends. The CDR3 extends over 16 amino acids. Germline loops: CDR1 SGHNT, CDR2 YYREEE (reference sequence). CDR3 nucleotide sequence: TGTGCCAGCAGCGAGAAACAGGGATGGAACACCGGGGAGCTGTTTTTT. Translating gives CASSEKQGWNTGELFF.

This sequence joins TRBV29-1 and TRBJ1-2, with D perhaps matching TRBD1 (5 bases). The CDR3 has 12 residues. Trimming left V 4 bases short and J 7 bases short, with 13 bases between. The germline V gene has CDR1 SQVTM and CDR2 ANQGSEA. The CDR3 reads CSVARQSPGYTF. The CDR3 nucleotides are TGCAGCGTTGCTAGACAGTCACCTGGCTACACCTTC.

This clonotype was seen at least ten times. The gene calls are TRBV3-1 and TRBJ2-2; D remains ambiguous. The CDR3 runs to 13 residues. Germline V gives CDR1 LGHDT, CDR2 YNNKEL (reference sequence). Trimming took 4 bases from V and 1 from J, leaving 4 bases between them. The CDR3 DNA sequence: TGTGCCAGCAGCCGACAGAACACCGGGGAGCTGTTTTTT. Translating gives CASSRQNTGELFF.

This clonotype was recorded at least ten times. The chain employs TRBV6-1 and TRBJ2-2; no clear D. V was shortened by 2 bases and J by 6 bases, with 10 bases between the two germline ends. CDR3 size: 14 residues. Germline CDR1 MNHNS, CDR2 SASEGT. CDR3 residues: CASSEWPAAGELFF. The CDR3 nucleotides are TGTGCCAGCAGTGAATGGCCAGCAGCCGGGGAGCTGTTTTTT.

This clonotype came up many times. The chain uses TRBV7-9 and TRBJ1-1; D call uncertain. CDR1 and CDR2 (germline): SEHNR, FQNEAQ (reference sequence). Trimming stripped 6 bases from V and 0 bases from J, with 11 bases between. The CDR3 runs to 14 residues. The CDR3 DNA is TGTGCCAGCAGTGGAGGGTCCATGAACACTGAAGCTTTCTTT. It encodes CASSGGSMNTEAFF.

This clonotype came up many times. The junction differs from germline at one of its ends, possibly a read error. CDR3: CASSLAKGRPYSDEQYF. CDR3 bases: TGTGCCAGCAGCCTCGCCAAGGGCAGGCCCTACTCCGACGAGCAGTACTTC. This chain links TRBV7-6 with TRBJ2-7; D is unclear. This CDR3 is built from 17 residues. The germline V gene has CDR1 SGHVS and CDR2 FNYEAQ. Together with reference TRBV7-6 and TRBJ2-7, the CDR3 gives the full variable domain: GAGVSQSPRYKVTKRGQDVALRCDPISGHVSLYWYRQALGQGPEFLTYFNYEAQQDKSGLPNDRFSAERPEGSISTLTIQRTEQRDSAMYRCASSLAKGRPYSDEQYFGPGTRLTVT.

The CDR3 region is CSARRPDGNQPQHF. The CDR3 DNA is TGCAGTGCTAGACGGCCGGACGGTAATCAGCCCCAGCATTTT. The rearrangement uses TRBV20-1 and TRBJ1-5; D gene unclear. The V gene lost 2 bases and the J gene lost 4 bases, with 12 bases spanning the gap. The germline V gene encodes CDR1 DFQATT and CDR2 SNEGSKA (reference sequence). The CDR3 has 14 amino acids.

This clonotype occurred many times. The chain employs TRBV20-1 and TRBJ1-6; D is perhaps TRBD1 (5 bases). The CDR3 sequence is 14 residues long. Germline CDR1 reads DFQATT; CDR2 reads SNEGSKA (reference sequence). Trimming stripped 6 bases from V and 5 bases from J, with 14 bases between. DNA for the CDR3: TGCAGTGCGCGACACGGCAGGGATAATTCACCCCTCCACTTT. This gives the protein CSARHGRDNSPLHF.

Regarding this clonotype: With a much larger clone just one base away, this may be a read error. The V call is TRBV7-2, the J call TRBJ1-5, with 8 positions matching TRBD1. CDR3 length: 15 residues. J was trimmed by 1 base and V by 5 bases; bases with no gene match: 4. CDR1 and CDR2 (germline): SGHTA, FQGNSA. The CDR3 region has the DNA TGTGCCAGCAGCCTGGACAGGGTGAGCAATCAGCCCCAGCATTTT. Protein sequence: CASSLDRVSNQPQHF.

The V call is TRBV13, the J call TRBJ2-6; D gene uncertain. This CDR3 contains 14 residues. V dropped 6 bases and J dropped 0 bases, with 6 bases sitting between them. The germline V gene has CDR1 PRHDT and CDR2 FYEKMQ (reference sequence). The CDR3 bases are TGTGCCAGCAGACAAATCTCTGGGGCCAACGTCCTGACTTTC. It codes for CASRQISGANVLTF.

This clonotype came up a few times. The CDR3 here is CASSQDLLQANYGYTF. The CDR3 DNA is TGTGCCAGCAGCCAAGATTTGCTCCAGGCTAACTATGGCTACACCTTC. J is TRBJ1-2 and V is TRBV3-1; unclear D gene. CDR3 length: 16 residues. V lost 0 bases and J 0 bases, leaving 11 bases between the germline ends. Looked up from germline, CDR1 is LGHDT and CDR2 is YNNKEL (reference sequence).

The chain recombines TRBV20-1 with TRBJ2-3; weak D call: TRBD2 (6 bases). The CDR3 contains 13 residues. The germline V and J ends were trimmed by 6 bases and 6 bases, with 16 bases remaining between them. Germline values: CDR1 DFQATT, CDR2 SNEGSKA (reference sequence). CDR3 bases: TGCAGTGCGACTAGAGGAAATGACGATACGCAGTATTTT. Encoded protein: CSATRGNDDTQYF.

This clonotype was detected ten times or more. This chain links TRBV11-2 with TRBJ2-7, with TRBD1 as a possible D gene (6 bases). Germline V lookup: CDR1 SGHAT, CDR2 FQNNGV. The CDR3 is 15 amino acids. The ends were cut back, 5 bases at V and 4 bases at J, with 18 bases in the middle. The CDR3 reads CASSLQRFQGYEQYF. CDR3 bases: TGTGCCAGCAGCCTCCAAAGGTTCCAGGGGTACGAGCAGTACTTC. Based on the CDR3 plus reference TRBV11-2 and TRBJ2-7, the full variable domain is EAGVAQSPRYKIIEKRQSVAFWCNPISGHATLYWYQQILGQGPKLLIQFQNNGVVDDSQLPKDRFSAERLKGVDSTLKIQPAKLEDSAVYLCASSLQRFQGYEQYFGPGTRLTVT.

The chain carries TRBV19 and TRBJ2-6; D is unclear. CDR3 length: 15 amino acids. V lost 2 bases and J lost 0, with 5 bases in between. CDR1 is LNHDA and CDR2 is SQIVND in the germline V gene (reference sequence). The CDR3 coding sequence is TGTGCCAGTAGTATAATGGACTCTGGGGCCAACGTCCTGACTTTC. Its protein product is CASSIMDSGANVLTF. Full variable domain (missing parts from reference TRBV19 and TRBJ2-6): DGGITQSPKYLFRKEGQNVTLSCEQNLNHDAMYWYRQDPGQGLRLIYYSQIVNDFQKGDIAEGYSVSREKKESFPLTVTSAQKNPTAFYLCASSIMDSGANVLTFGAGSRLTVL.

The CDR3 region has the DNA TGTGCCAGCAGGTATATCCTAGCAGAATCTTCCACAGATACGCAGTATTTT. It translates to CASRYILAESSTDTQYF. This rearrangement joins TRBV6-5 to TRBJ2-3; possibly TRBD2 for D (5 bases). CDR3 length: 17 amino acids. Per the germline V gene, CDR1 is MNHEY and CDR2 is SVGAGI. With 6 bases removed from V and 2 bases from J, the gap between germline ends came to 21 bases.

This clonotype was seen a few times. The chain combines TRBV20-1 with TRBJ1-1; D ambiguous. The germline V gene has CDR1 DFQATT and CDR2 SNEGSKA (reference sequence). The CDR3 extends over 15 amino acids. The ends were cut back, 1 base at V and 4 bases at J, with 16 bases in the middle. CDR3 DNA: TGCAGTGCTAGAGGACAAGAAAGGACTGGCACTGAAGCTTTCTTT. Translated: CSARGQERTGTEAFF.

The CDR3 region is CASSSGQSPHGYTF. The CDR3 DNA reads TGTGCCAGCAGTTCGGGACAGAGCCCCCATGGCTACACCTTC. V is TRBV6-9 and J is TRBJ1-2; 7 bases match TRBD1. This CDR3 has 14 amino acids. The V gene's germline CDR1 is MNHGY and CDR2 SVAAGI. V lost 4 bases and J lost 6; bases outside the gene matches: 8.